This entry describes one TCR beta chain. In the original processing: Reference gene primer amplification in the assay estimated nucleated cell counts. Only in-frame clones appear in the TCRdb table, and some are missing; sequencing was by immunoSEQ multiplex PCR. V, J and clone size derive from that table, while D and trimming were established from the DNA sequence. The sample holds approximately 25,000 clones; about 91% are singletons and the top ten take over 25%. The sample is drawn from a study of blood T cell repertoires in COVID-19. Study overall: Samples taken during acute and convalescent COVID-19 were collected in the United States, Italy and Spain. The analysed material was cDNA or gDNA that came from T cells, B-cell-depleted T cells, or PBMCs.

The CDR3 is 13 residues long. Germline V gives CDR1 SGHVS, CDR2 FNYEAQ. Deletions cut 4 bases from V and 6 bases from J, with 11 bases between. The receptor was isolated from a man between 70 and 80 years old with active COVID-19. Sequencing input: peripheral blood. The genes are TRBV7-6 and TRBJ2-3, with no clear D. The CDR3 bases are TGTGCCAGCAGCTCCGCCCAGTTTGATACGCAGTATTTT. It translates to CASSSAQFDTQYF.